This T cell receptor (beta chain) stems from a study of cytotoxic CD8 clonotypes in ibrutinib-treated CLL. In the study overall: Sequenced samples delivered averages of 270,000 or so productive templates and 94,082 productive rearrangements. The study's findings and limits: At the start, clonality exceeded age-matched healthy donors and followed circulating CD8+ T-cell counts.

Produced via immunoSEQ multiplex PCR; TCRdb's table is partial and in-frame only. Of roughly 190,000 clones in the sample, approximately 72% were seen once. V lost 8 bases and J 5 bases, leaving 18 bases between the germline ends. The CDR3 covers 14 residues. Per the germline V gene, CDR1 is SNHLY and CDR2 is FYNNEI. A remark on this clone: Antigen specificity is unknown.

The origin of this receptor is a human donor with chronic lymphocytic leukemia. This chain connects TRBV2 to TRBJ2-5; D is ambiguous. Sequencing used PBMCs, obtained after 24 months of ibrutinib treatment. CDR3 sequence (DNA): TGTGCCAGCTGCAATGCCATGATCTGGGAGACCCAGTACTTC. This gives the protein CASCNAMIWETQYF.